This TCR beta chain was observed in a study of cytomegalovirus exposure and HLA in healthy donors. Overall study findings and caveats: Later analysis demonstrated an association between a missense DCLRE1C variant and TCR beta V- and J-gene trimming.

Healthy people donating bone marrow made up the donors. A word on this clone: Its target is unknown.

Vbeta (60) and Jbeta (13) primers were used in the PCR. The table came from immunoSEQ multiplex PCR; TCRdb's copy has only in-frame clones and leaves some out. The table shows 100,000 to 120,000 clones, with approximately 83% occurring only once. Germline V gene data show CDR1 as KGHSH and CDR2 as LQKENI. Germline trimming cut 5 bases from V and 6 bases from J; bases unmatched to any gene: 5. The CDR3 consists of 13 residues. The receptor was derived from a man aged 40-50 years in good health and CMV-seronegative. The V gene is TRBV18, the J gene TRBJ2-3, with 7 bases matching TRBD1. The sequencing input was PBMCs. CDR3 region: CASSDRDLDTQYF. CDR3 nucleotide sequence: TGTGCCAGCTCAGACAGGGATTTGGATACGCAGTATTTT.